The 10 T cell receptor beta chains below come from one sample, sequenced in a study of T-cell reconstitution after alpha-beta-depleted transplantation in children. TCRbeta library preparation incorporated unique molecular identifiers. MiXCR was run by TCRdb on the PCR reads, yielding one entry per CDR3 protein. The sample carries some 220,000 distinct CDR3 sequences, approximately 9.5% recorded once. Specimen: PBMCs from the stem cell graft donor, collected from the stem cell graft. The receptor source for this set is a human donor who donated a stem cell graft to a child with acute lymphoblastic leukemia.

The genes are TRBV5-1 and TRBJ2-5; 7 nucleotides agree with TRBD2. With V trimmed by 0 bases and J by 2 bases, 4 bases remained unmatched. Germline-derived CDR1 and CDR2 are SGHRS and YFSETQ. The CDR3 consists of 15 residues. CDR3 sequence: CASSLGFGGQETQYF. The CDR3 DNA is TGCGCCAGCAGCTTGGGTTTCGGGGGGCAAGAGACCCAGTACTTC.

This clonotype was detected only once. The rearrangement links TRBV7-9 to TRBJ1-1; D may be TRBD1 (5 bases). The V gene's germline CDR1 is SEHNR and CDR2 FQNEAQ (reference sequence). The V end lost 11 bases, the J end lost 4 bases, and 20 bases lay between the germline ends. The CDR3 extends over 14 amino acids. CDR3 residues: CACGDLRGGTEAFF. The CDR3 DNA reads TGTGCCTGCGGGGATCTTCGGGGCGGCACTGAAGCTTTCTTT.

The rearrangement joins TRBV14 to TRBJ2-1; D uncertain. V gave up 3 bases and J gave up 0 bases, with 6 bases separating them. The V gene's germline CDR1 is SGHDN and CDR2 FVKESK. The CDR3 consists of 14 residues. CDR3: CASSHRSSYNEQFF. As DNA, the CDR3 is TGTGCCAGCAGCCACAGGAGCTCCTACAATGAGCAGTTCTTC. Filled out from reference TRBV14 and TRBJ2-1, the complete variable domain reads EAGVTQFPSHSVIEKGQTVTLRCDPISGHDNLYWYRRVMGKEIKFLLHFVKESKQDESGMPNNRFLAERTGGTYSTLKVQPAELEDSGVYFCASSHRSSYNEQFFGPGTRLTVL.

This clonotype was found many times. The V gene is TRBV12-3 or TRBV12-4, the J gene TRBJ2-7; 7 positions match TRBD1. CDR3 length: 12 amino acids. V lost 5 bases, J lost 6 bases, and 4 bases stayed unmatched. This CDR3 is CASSLTGSEQYF. In DNA, the CDR3 is TGTGCCAGCAGTCTGACAGGGTCCGAGCAGTACTTC.

V and J are TRBV5-5 and TRBJ1-5; D gene uncertain. The CDR3 totals 13 residues. V gave up 2 bases and J gave up 4 bases, with 7 bases separating them. Germline V CDR1 and CDR2: SGHKS, YYEKEE (reference sequence). The CDR3 region is CASSLWRNQPQHF. In DNA form, the CDR3 reads TGTGCCAGCAGCTTATGGAGGAATCAGCCCCAGCATTTT.

In this sample, this clonotype turned up a few times. V usage is TRBV10-2 and J usage is TRBJ1-2, with D unclear. Germline CDR1 is WSHSY and CDR2 is SAAADI. The CDR3 covers 12 residues. Deletions cut 4 bases from V and 4 bases from J, with 7 bases between. The CDR3 loop reads CASSGLSYGYTF. CDR3 nucleotide sequence: TGCGCCAGCAGTGGGTTGAGCTATGGCTACACCTTC.

Remarks on this clonotype: This could be a read error, since a much larger clone is one nucleotide away. V usage is TRBV29-1 and J usage is TRBJ2-7; possibly TRBD1 for D (6 bases). The CDR3 sequence is 14 residues long. V shed 4 bases and J shed 3 bases, with 16 bases lying between them. Germline V gives CDR1 SQVTM, CDR2 ANQGSEA. The CDR3 bases are TGCAGCGTTGTCTCGAGGCAGGGGCACTACGAGCAGTACTTC. Translating gives CSVVSRQGHYEQYF.

This clonotype was seen only a few times. CDR3 region: CASSQGQGAGTGELFF. Written as DNA, the CDR3 is TGTGCCAGCAGCCAGGGACAGGGGGCAGGCACCGGGGAGCTGTTTTTT. V and J are TRBV11-3 and TRBJ2-2; 12 bases are shared with TRBD1. The CDR3 runs 16 residues. Trimming removed 5 bases from V and 4 bases from J; junction bases left unmatched: 5. The germline V gene has CDR1 SGHNT and CDR2 YENEEA. The variable domain in full, with the rest retrieved from reference TRBV11-3 and TRBJ2-2, is EAGVVQSPRYKIIEKKQPVAFWCNPISGHNTLYWYLQNLGQGPELLIRYENEEAVDDSQLPKDRFSAERLKGVDSTLKIQPAELGDSAVYLCASSQGQGAGTGELFFGEGSRLTVL.

This clonotype was counted between two and nine times. The gene calls are TRBV15 and TRBJ1-5; weak D call: TRBD1 (5 bases). Per the germline V gene, CDR1 is LNHNV and CDR2 is YYDKDF (reference sequence). This CDR3 is built from 18 residues. Trimming pared 5 bases from V and 2 bases from J, leaving 22 bases between. CDR3: CATSQRFWGPDGNQPQHF. In DNA, the CDR3 is TGTGCCACCAGCCAACGGTTTTGGGGACCCGATGGCAATCAGCCCCAGCATTTT.

The rearrangement uses TRBV7-9 and TRBJ1-5, with D perhaps matching TRBD1 (6 bases). The CDR3 has 17 residues. V gave up 1 base and J gave up 4 bases, with 17 bases separating them. CDR1 and CDR2 from the germline V gene are SEHNR and FQNEAQ (reference sequence). The CDR3 sequence: CASSLGRVGQGNQPQHF. Here the CDR3 DNA reads TGTGCCAGCAGCTTAGGGCGGGTCGGGCAGGGGAATCAGCCCCAGCATTTT.